These 18 T cell receptor beta chains originate from one sample sequenced in a study of blood T cell repertoires in COVID-19. Libraries were prepared by immunoSEQ multiplex PCR; TCRdb keeps only in-frame clonotypes and omits some of them. In the table there are fewer than 100,000 clones, more than 70% of which are singletons. The specimen was peripheral blood. The receptors were gathered from a human donor with acute or convalescent COVID-19. The donor label of this sample is uncertain.

V is TRBV3-1 (or the pseudogene TRBV3-2) and J is TRBJ2-3, with 7 bases aligning to TRBD1. The CDR3 has 16 amino acids. Trimming at V came to 0 bases and at J to 1 base, leaving 4 bases not matched to a gene. Germline V gene lookup returns CDR1 LGHDT and CDR2 YNNKEL (reference sequence). CDR3 in DNA: TGTGCCAGCAGCCAAGAAAGTACAGGGGGCACAGATACGCAGTATTTT. Residues: CASSQESTGGTDTQYF.

This chain uses TRBV30 with TRBJ1-5, with D maybe TRBD1 (5 bases). CDR1 is GTSNPN and CDR2 is SVGIG in the germline V gene (reference sequence). Trimming pared 1 base from V and 0 bases from J, leaving 10 bases between. The CDR3 extends over 15 amino acids. CDR3 region: CAWSGGVYSNQPQHF. The CDR3 bases are TGTGCCTGGAGTGGGGGGGTCTATAGCAATCAGCCCCAGCATTTT. Combining the CDR3 with reference TRBV30 and TRBJ1-5 gives the whole variable domain SQTIHQWPATLVQPVGSPLSLECTVEGTSNPNLYWYRQAAGRGLQLLFYSVGIGQISSEVPQNLSASRPQDRQFILSSKKLLLSDSGFYLCAWSGGVYSNQPQHFGDGTRLSIL.

The chain employs TRBV28 and TRBJ2-7; D is perhaps TRBD2 (6 bases). This CDR3 has 14 amino acids. Trimming took off 4 bases at V and 2 bases at J, with 12 bases between the two ends. Per the germline V gene, CDR1 is MDHEN and CDR2 is SYDVKM. CDR3 coding DNA: TGTGCCAGCAGTTGGTGGGGGGTAACCTACGAGCAGTACTTC. Protein sequence: CASSWWGVTYEQYF.

J is TRBJ2-5 and V is TRBV5-1; 10 bases fit TRBD1. Germline V gives CDR1 SGHRS, CDR2 YFSETQ. The CDR3 sequence is 18 residues long. Germline trimming cut 0 bases from V and 2 bases from J; bases unmatched to any gene: 10. CDR3 DNA: TGCGCCAGCAGCTTGGGACAGGGGGCTAATTACGGTCAAGAGACCCAGTACTTC. Protein: CASSLGQGANYGQETQYF. Using reference TRBV5-1 and TRBJ2-5 for the parts outside the CDR3, the full variable domain is KAGVTQTPRYLIKTRGQQVTLSCSPISGHRSVSWYQQTPGQGLQFLFEYFSETQRNKGNFPGRFSGRQFSNSRSEMNVSTLELGDSALYLCASSLGQGANYGQETQYFGPGTRLLVL.

The rearrangement joins TRBV7-3 to TRBJ2-3; a possible D gene is TRBD2 (5 bases). V was clipped by 1 base and J by 6 bases, with 8 bases between them. This CDR3 has 13 residues. In germline, CDR1 is SGHTA, CDR2 FQGTGA. CDR3 in DNA: TGTGCCAGCAGCTTAAAGAGGGCGGATACGCAGTATTTT. Protein sequence: CASSLKRADTQYF.

The chain has TRBV7-9 and TRBJ1-4; 8 bases are a match to TRBD1. V trimming: 5 bases; J trimming: 4 bases; junction bases outside the gene matches: 6. Germline V gene sequence: CDR1 SEHNR, CDR2 FQNEAQ (reference sequence). The CDR3 sequence is 15 residues long. The CDR3 DNA sequence: TGTGCCAGCAGCAACCCGGGACAGGTTAATGAAAAACTGTTTTTT. It is translated as CASSNPGQVNEKLFF.

This chain connects TRBV4-3 to TRBJ2-7; 11 bases align to TRBD2. V lost 0 bases and J lost 3; bases outside the gene matches: 13. CDR1 and CDR2 from the germline V gene are LGHNA and YSLEER. This CDR3 has 19 residues. The CDR3 coding sequence is TGCGCCAGCAGCCAAGATCGATCGTTAGCGGGGGGGCCTCACTACGAGCAGTACTTC. This gives the protein CASSQDRSLAGGPHYEQYF.

CDR3 loop: CASSFKGANEQYF. Here the CDR3 DNA reads TGTGCCAGCAGCTTCAAGGGGGCGAACGAGCAGTACTTC. V gene TRBV12-3 or TRBV12-4 combines with J gene TRBJ2-7, with 7 bases that match TRBD1. CDR3 length: 13 residues. With 6 bases clipped from V and 5 bases from J, the junction kept 7 bases outside the gene matches.

This rearrangement joins TRBV30 to TRBJ2-5; 7 bases agree with TRBD1. Germline V gene lookup returns CDR1 GTSNPN and CDR2 SVGIG (reference sequence). The ends lost 7 bases at V and 4 bases at J; junction bases unmatched: 6. CDR3 length: 12 amino acids. CDR3 sequence (DNA): TGTGCCTCCTCCGGGACAGTAGAGACCCAGTACTTC. Its protein is CASSGTVETQYF.

The chain couples TRBV28 to TRBJ1-4; D is unresolved. This CDR3 is 14 amino acids long. Germline assignment: CDR1 MDHEN and CDR2 SYDVKM. V lost 8 bases and J 6 bases, leaving 16 bases between the germline ends. CDR3 protein: CASWDGGRYEKLFF. Here the CDR3 DNA reads TGTGCCAGCTGGGATGGAGGACGTTATGAAAAACTGTTTTTT.

This clone was picked up one time. As DNA, the CDR3 is TGTGCCAGCAGTTACTCCTACTTTGGACTAAATCAGCCCCAGCATTTT. Its protein product is CASSYSYFGLNQPQHF. The chain combines TRBV6-5 with TRBJ1-5, with D unclear. The V end was cut by 0 bases, the J end by 4 bases, with 13 bases between. The CDR3 consists of 16 residues. In germline, CDR1 is MNHEY, CDR2 SVGAGI.

This chain joins TRBV29-1 and TRBJ2-3, with 12 bases identical to TRBD2. This CDR3 contains 14 residues. Per germline, CDR1 SQVTM and CDR2 ANQGSEA. Trimming cost V 7 bases and J 4 bases; bases outside gene matches: 6. The CDR3 here is CSASTSGGPDTQYF. As DNA, the CDR3 is TGCAGCGCCTCGACTAGCGGGGGCCCAGATACGCAGTATTTT.

The chain links TRBV28 to TRBJ1-1; possible D gene TRBD1, 6 bases. The germline V gene encodes CDR1 MDHEN and CDR2 SYDVKM. The CDR3 contains 14 residues. V was shortened by 5 bases and J by 2 bases, with 12 bases between the two germline ends. The CDR3 DNA reads as TGTGCCAGCAGTCTTCCAGGGGTAAACACTGAAGCTTTCTTT. This encodes CASSLPGVNTEAFF.

The chain uses TRBV11-3 and TRBJ2-3, with 7 positions matching TRBD1. The germline CDR1 and CDR2 sequences are SGHNT and YENEEA. V gave up 3 bases and J gave up 3 bases; unmatched junction bases: 9. The CDR3 is 16 residues long. CDR3 amino acids: CASSFDRAIVTDTQYF. In DNA form, the CDR3 reads TGTGCCAGCAGCTTCGACAGGGCCATAGTGACAGATACGCAGTATTTT.

This clone has just one count. CDR3 loop: CASSLETAEAFF. The CDR3 DNA reads TGTGCCAGCAGCTTAGAGACAGCCGAAGCTTTCTTT. This sequence joins TRBV7-9 and TRBJ1-1; tentative D call: TRBD1 (5 bases). V was clipped by 1 base and J by 8 bases, with 8 bases between them. The CDR3 is made up of 12 amino acids. CDR1 SEHNR and CDR2 FQNEAQ come from the germline V gene (reference sequence).

The chain uses TRBV6-1 and TRBJ1-5, with TRBD1 identical over 8 bases. This CDR3 has 14 residues. CDR1 MNHNS and CDR2 SASEGT come from the germline V gene. Losses at the gene ends were 2 bases for V and 7 bases for J; bases not matched to a gene: 4. The CDR3 here is CASSEPNRGQPQHF. DNA for the CDR3: TGTGCCAGCAGTGAACCTAACAGGGGGCAGCCCCAGCATTTT.

This chain joins TRBV5-1 and TRBJ1-5; 9 bases are a match to TRBD1. This CDR3 is built from 17 residues. CDR1 and CDR2 from the germline V gene are SGHRS and YFSETQ. V lost 1 base, J lost 4 bases, and 9 bases stayed unmatched. CDR3 sequence: CASSLTPGTGRNQPQHF. The CDR3 coding sequence is TGCGCCAGCAGCTTGACCCCCGGGACAGGGAGGAATCAGCCCCAGCATTTT.

J is TRBJ2-5 and V is TRBV9; a weak D match, TRBD2 (7 bases). Germline CDR1 SGDLS, CDR2 YYNGEE. V gave up 1 base and J gave up 5 bases, with 15 bases separating them. The CDR3 is 15 amino acids. The CDR3 bases are TGTGCCAGCAGCGTACTCGGGGGGCCGCGGGAGACCCAGTACTTC. Protein: CASSVLGGPRETQYF.